The rows below give T cell receptor beta chains drawn from one sample of a study of blood T cell repertoires in COVID-19. Some clones are missing from TCRdb's copy, which holds only in-frame ones; the method was immunoSEQ multiplex PCR. The repertoire holds more than 70,000 clones, with around nine tenths as singletons. Source material: peripheral blood. The origin of the receptors is a woman in her forties or fifties in a cohort sampled during active COVID-19. CDR3s include the opening cysteine and the closing phenylalanine or tryptophan. The D gene is left open where the match is weak. Size values are once, few and many counts, or a class for expanded clones, and some rows have none.

v_gene	len	d_gene	j_gene	abundance	CDR3nt	CDR3aa
TRBV6-5	14	-	TRBJ1-1	-	TGTGCCAGCACCGTGAGAGCGGGGAACACTGAAGCTTTCTTT	CASTVRAGNTEAFF
TRBV27	15	TRBD1	TRBJ2-7	-	TGTGCCAGCAGCCCCACCGGGACAGGGGGTTACGAGCAGTACTTC	CASSPTGTGGYEQYF
TRBV6-1	15	TRBD2	TRBJ2-1	-	TGTGCCAGCAGTGACCCTAGCGGGAGAAAGGGTGAGCAGTTCTTC	CASSDPSGRKGEQFF
TRBV7-2	15	TRBD1	TRBJ1-6	-	TGTGCCAGCAGCTTAGAGGCAGGGGGTAGTTCACCCCTCCACTTT	CASSLEAGGSSPLHF
TRBV2	16	TRBD1	TRBJ1-1	-	TGTGCCAGCAGTCCGACAGGGGGAGGCCGGAACACTGAAGCTTTCTTT	CASSPTGGGRNTEAFF
TRBV30	13	TRBD1	TRBJ1-4	-	TGTGCCTGGGCGGGACAGTTAAATGAAAAACTGTTTTTT	CAWAGQLNEKLFF
TRBV5-1	14	-	TRBJ2-2	-	TGCGCCAGCAGCTTAGGCCCGGGGACCGGGGAGCTGTTTTTT	CASSLGPGTGELFF
TRBV18	15	-	TRBJ2-5	-	TGTGCCAGCTCACCACTCTCGGTTTCTCAAGAGACCCAGTACTTC	CASSPLSVSQETQYF
TRBV29-1	19	TRBD2	TRBJ2-3	-	TGCACCGTTAGGGCTGGATTGCGAGGAGCGGGAGCTAGCACAGATACGCAGTATTTT	CTVRAGLRGAGASTDTQYF
TRBV18	14	-	TRBJ1-1	-	TGTGCCAGCTCACCATACAGGGAGAACACTGAAGCTTTCTTT	CASSPYRENTEAFF
TRBV19	15	TRBD1	TRBJ1-2	-	TGTGCCAGTAGTACGGGGACAGGGGGCTACTATGGCTACACCTTC	CASSTGTGGYYGYTF
TRBV5-1	16	TRBD2	TRBJ2-3	-	TGCGCCAGCAGCCCGCCTACTAGCGAGAGCACAGATACGCAGTATTTT	CASSPPTSESTDTQYF
TRBV24-1	14	TRBD1	TRBJ2-5	-	TGTGCCACCGGGGACAGGGAAATCCAAGAGACCCAGTACTTC	CATGDREIQETQYF
TRBV9	15	-	TRBJ1-6	-	TGTGCCAGCAGCGAGCGGACTAATTATAATTCACCCCTCCACTTT	CASSERTNYNSPLHF
TRBV27	14	TRBD1	TRBJ2-7	-	TGTGCCAGCACTCAGGACAGGGGGCAAGGCGAGCAGTACTTC	CASTQDRGQGEQYF
TRBV27	15	-	TRBJ2-1	-	TGTGCCAGCAGTTTAGGACCTAGCCCCTACAATGAGCAGTTCTTC	CASSLGPSPYNEQFF
TRBV18	14	-	TRBJ2-5	once	TGTGCCAGCTCACCACCGAACAGCCAAGAGACCCAGTACTTC	CASSPPNSQETQYF
TRBV6-1	14	-	TRBJ1-6	-	TGTGCCAGCAGTGAGTTATGGTCCGGGTCACCCCTCCACTTT	CASSELWSGSPLHF
TRBV14	13	TRBD2	TRBJ2-5	-	TGTGCCAGCAGCCTCGGGGGGAGAGAGACCCAGTACTTC	CASSLGGRETQYF
TRBV2	13	TRBD2	TRBJ2-7	-	TGTGCCAGTGGAGCGGGAGGTCCGGGTGAGCAGTACTTC	CASGAGGPGEQYF
TRBV4-1	16	TRBD1	TRBJ1-3	-	TGCGCCAGCAGCCAAGAGGGACAGGGCTCTGGAAACACCATATATTTT	CASSQEGQGSGNTIYF
TRBV10-3	15	-	TRBJ1-1	-	TGTGCCATCAGTGAGTCGCGGGGAATGAACACTGAAGCTTTCTTT	CAISESRGMNTEAFF
TRBV14	13	-	TRBJ2-7	-	TGTGCCAGCAGCCAAAGGAGTTCCTACGAGCAGTACTTC	CASSQRSSYEQYF
TRBV3-1/TRBV3-2	13	-	TRBJ1-1	-	TGTGCCAGCACCCACTCGGGGGGGACTGAAGCTTTCTTT	CASTHSGGTEAFF